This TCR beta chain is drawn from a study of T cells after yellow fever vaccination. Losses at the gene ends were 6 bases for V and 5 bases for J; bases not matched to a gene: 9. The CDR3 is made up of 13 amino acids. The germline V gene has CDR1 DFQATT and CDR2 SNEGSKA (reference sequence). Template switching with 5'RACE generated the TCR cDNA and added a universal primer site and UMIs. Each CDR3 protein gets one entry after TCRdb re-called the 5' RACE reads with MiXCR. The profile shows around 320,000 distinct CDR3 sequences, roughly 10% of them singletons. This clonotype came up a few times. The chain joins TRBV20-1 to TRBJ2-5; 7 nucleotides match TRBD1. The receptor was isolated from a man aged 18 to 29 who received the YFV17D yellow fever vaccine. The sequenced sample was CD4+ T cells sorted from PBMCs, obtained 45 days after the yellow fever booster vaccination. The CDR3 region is CSAPDRVQETQYF. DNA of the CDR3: TGCAGTGCCCCAGACAGGGTACAGGAGACCCAGTACTTC.